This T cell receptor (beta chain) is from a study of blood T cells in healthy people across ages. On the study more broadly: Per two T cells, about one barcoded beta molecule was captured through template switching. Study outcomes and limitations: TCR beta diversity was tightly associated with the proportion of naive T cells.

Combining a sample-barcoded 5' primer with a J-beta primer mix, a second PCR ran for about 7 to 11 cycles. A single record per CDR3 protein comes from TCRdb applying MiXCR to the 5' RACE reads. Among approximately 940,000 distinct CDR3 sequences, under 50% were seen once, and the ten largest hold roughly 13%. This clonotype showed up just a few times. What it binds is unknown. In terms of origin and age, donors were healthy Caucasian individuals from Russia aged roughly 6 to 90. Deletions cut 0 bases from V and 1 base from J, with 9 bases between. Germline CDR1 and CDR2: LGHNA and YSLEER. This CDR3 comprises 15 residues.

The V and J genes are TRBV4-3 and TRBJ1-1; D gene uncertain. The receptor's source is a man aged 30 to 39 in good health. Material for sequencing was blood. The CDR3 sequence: CASSQEGLGNTEAFF. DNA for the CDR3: TGCGCCAGCAGCCAAGAAGGGCTTGGGAACACTGAAGCTTTCTTT.